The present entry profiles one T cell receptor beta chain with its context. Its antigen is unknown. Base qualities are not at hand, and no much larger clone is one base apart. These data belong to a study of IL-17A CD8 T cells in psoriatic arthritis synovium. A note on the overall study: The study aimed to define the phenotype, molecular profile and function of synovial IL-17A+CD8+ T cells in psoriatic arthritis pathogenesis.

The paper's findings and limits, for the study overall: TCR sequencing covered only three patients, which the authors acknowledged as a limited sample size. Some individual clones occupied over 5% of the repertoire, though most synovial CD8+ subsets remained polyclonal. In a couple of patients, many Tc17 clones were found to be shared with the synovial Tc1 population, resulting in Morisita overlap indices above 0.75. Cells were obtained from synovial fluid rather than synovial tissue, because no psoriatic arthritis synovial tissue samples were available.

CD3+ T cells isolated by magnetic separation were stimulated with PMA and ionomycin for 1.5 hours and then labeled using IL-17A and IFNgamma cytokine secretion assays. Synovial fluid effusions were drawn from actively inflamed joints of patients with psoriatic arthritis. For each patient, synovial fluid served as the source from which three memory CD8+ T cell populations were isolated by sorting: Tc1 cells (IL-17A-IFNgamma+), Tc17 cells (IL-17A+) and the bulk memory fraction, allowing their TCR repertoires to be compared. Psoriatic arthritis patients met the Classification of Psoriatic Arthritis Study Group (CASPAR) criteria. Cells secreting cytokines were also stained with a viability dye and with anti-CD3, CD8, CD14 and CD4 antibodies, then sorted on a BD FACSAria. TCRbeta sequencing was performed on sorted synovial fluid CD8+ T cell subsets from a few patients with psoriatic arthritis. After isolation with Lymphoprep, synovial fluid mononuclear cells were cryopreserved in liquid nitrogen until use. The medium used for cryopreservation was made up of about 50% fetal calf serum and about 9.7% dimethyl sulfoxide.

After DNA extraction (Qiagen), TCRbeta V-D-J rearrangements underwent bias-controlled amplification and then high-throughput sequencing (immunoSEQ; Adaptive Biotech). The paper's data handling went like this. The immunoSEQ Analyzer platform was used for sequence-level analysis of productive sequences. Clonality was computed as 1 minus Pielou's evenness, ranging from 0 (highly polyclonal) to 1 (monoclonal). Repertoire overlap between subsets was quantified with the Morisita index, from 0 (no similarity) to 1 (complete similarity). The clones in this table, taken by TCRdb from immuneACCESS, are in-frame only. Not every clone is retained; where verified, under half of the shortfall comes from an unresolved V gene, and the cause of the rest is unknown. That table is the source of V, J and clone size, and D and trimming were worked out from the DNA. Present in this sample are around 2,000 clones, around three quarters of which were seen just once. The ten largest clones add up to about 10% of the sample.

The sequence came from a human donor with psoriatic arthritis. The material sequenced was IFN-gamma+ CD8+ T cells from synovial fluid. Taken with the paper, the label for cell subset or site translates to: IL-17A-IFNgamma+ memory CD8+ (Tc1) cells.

The nucleotide sequence reads as follows: TGCGCCAGCAGCCAAGACACGGGTAGCGCGGGACAGCCCCAGCATTTT. Its amino acids are CASSQDTGSAGQPQHF. The V and J segments used are TRBV4-3 and TRBJ1-5, with the D gene uncertain. The germline ends are 16 bases apart after V is trimmed by 0 bases and J by 7 bases. The CDR3 holds 16 amino acids from the cysteine to the phenylalanine. This entry keeps only the CDR3 DNA: 48 bases, framed from base 1. Via the germline V gene, CDR1 is LGHNA and CDR2 YSLEER.